A selection of T cell receptor beta chains follows, all from one sample in a study of regulatory T cells in long-lasting Graves disease. Via MiXCR, TCRdb re-called the multiplex PCR reads, giving one row per CDR3 protein. The data contain 350,000 to 550,000 distinct CDR3 sequences, approximately 14% of them singletons. The data were also submitted as part of a second study, on T cells in Graves' hyperthyroidism and ophthalmopathy.

The sample consisted of peripheral blood mononuclear cells (PBMCs), taken at new diagnosis, from a patient treated with antithyroid drugs. The source is a woman between 50 and 59 years old with Graves disease. CDR3s include the opening cysteine and the closing phenylalanine or tryptophan. A D gene is named only where the DNA matches it firmly. A clone size is listed for some rows: how often the clone was seen (once, few, many), or a class if it is expanded.

CDR3	DNA	size	D	V	J
CASSLTSETQYF	TGTGCCAGCAGCTTAACATCCGAGACCCAGTACTTC	many	NA	TRBV11-1	TRBJ2-5
CASSLAGGQGLSEQYF	TGTGCCAGCAGCTTAGCAGGGGGACAGGGGCTTTCGGAGCAGTACTTC	few	TRBD1	TRBV7-2	TRBJ2-7
CATARDSSYNEQFF	TGTGCCACCGCCCGGGACAGTTCCTACAATGAGCAGTTCTTC	many	TRBD1	TRBV2	TRBJ2-1
CSAREQGLETQYF	TGCAGTGCTAGGGAGCAGGGGTTAGAGACCCAGTACTTC	many	NA	TRBV20-1	TRBJ2-5
CAIRPGQGAFQETQYF	TGTGCCATCAGGCCCGGACAGGGGGCTTTCCAAGAGACCCAGTACTTC	many	TRBD1	TRBV10-3	TRBJ2-5
CASSPQTGETQYF	TGTGCCAGCTCACCACAAACTGGAGAGACCCAGTACTTC	many	NA	TRBV18	TRBJ2-5
CASSQGYRVLTDTQYF	TGCGCCAGCAGCCAAGGTTACAGGGTTCTCACAGATACGCAGTATTTT	NA	NA	TRBV4-1	TRBJ2-3
CASSYGRHYEQYF	TGTGCCAGCAGTTACGGCCGCCACTACGAGCAGTACTTC	many	NA	TRBV6-9	TRBJ2-7
CASSESWETKETQYF	TGTGCCAGCAGTGAATCCTGGGAGACTAAAGAGACCCAGTACTTC	NA	NA	TRBV27	TRBJ2-5
CASSFQGADEQYF	TGTGCCAGCAGTTTCCAGGGGGCCGACGAGCAGTACTTC	many	TRBD1	TRBV28	TRBJ2-7
CASSLDEGLSNQPQHF	TGTGCCAGCAGCTTAGACGAGGGACTCAGCAATCAGCCCCAGCATTTT	many	NA	TRBV11-2	TRBJ1-5
CASSFIQGSTDTQYF	TGTGCCAGCAGTTTCATCCAAGGATCCACAGATACGCAGTATTTT	many	NA	TRBV27	TRBJ2-3
CASSESGTSGSGEQYF	TGCGCCAGCAGTGAGAGCGGGACTAGCGGGAGCGGTGAGCAGTACTTC	many	TRBD2	TRBV10-1	TRBJ2-7
CARTPRRESTDTQYF	TGTGCCAGAACACCTCGGCGGGAGAGCACAGATACGCAGTATTTT	many	TRBD2	TRBV2	TRBJ2-3
CAWSDKTDYGYTF	TGTGCCTGGAGCGATAAGACGGACTATGGCTACACCTTC	many	NA	TRBV30	TRBJ1-2
CASRSNMNTEAFF	TGTGCCTCCCGCAGTAACATGAACACTGAAGCTTTCTTT	few	NA	TRBV19	TRBJ1-1
CASSLTSEVFGELFF	TGTGCCAGCAGCTTAACCAGTGAAGTGTTCGGGGAGCTGTTTTTT	many	NA	TRBV7-2	TRBJ2-2
CASSEGGWNTEAFF	TGTGCCAGCAGTGAGGGCGGCTGGAACACTGAAGCTTTCTTT	many	NA	TRBV2	TRBJ1-1
CASTLAGVADTQYF	TGTGCCAGCACCCTAGCGGGAGTAGCAGATACGCAGTATTTT	many	TRBD2	TRBV12-3/TRBV12-4	TRBJ2-3
CASSIARANEQFF	TGTGCCAGTAGTATAGCCAGAGCCAATGAGCAGTTCTTC	few	NA	TRBV19	TRBJ2-1
CASSLTPSLLYEQYF	TGTGCCAGCAGCTTAACCCCCAGCCTACTCTACGAGCAGTACTTC	many	NA	TRBV7-3	TRBJ2-7
CASSPPTNPRTDTQYF	TGTGCCAGCAGTCCCCCTACTAATCCTCGTACAGATACGCAGTATTTT	many	NA	TRBV28	TRBJ2-3
CASRGGGYTF	TGTGCCAGCAGGGGGGGAGGCTACACCTTC	many	NA	TRBV28	TRBJ1-2
CASSFLGEGLYNEQFF	TGTGCCAGCAGCTTTCTCGGGGAGGGCCTTTACAATGAGCAGTTCTTC	many	TRBD2	TRBV7-9	TRBJ2-1
CSVRTSGRETQYF	TGCAGCGTTCGGACTAGCGGGAGAGAGACCCAGTACTTC	few	TRBD2	TRBV29-1	TRBJ2-5
CASSLFAGGNYEQYF	TGTGCCAGCAGTTTATTTGCAGGGGGAAACTACGAGCAGTACTTC	many	TRBD1	TRBV28	TRBJ2-7
CATGGRQADTDTQYF	TGTGCCACCGGGGGGCGACAGGCCGACACAGATACGCAGTATTTT	NA	NA	TRBV10-3	TRBJ2-3
CASSSWDFNNPWGYGYTF	TGTGCCAGCAGCTCTTGGGACTTCAACAACCCCTGGGGCTATGGCTACACCTTC	NA	NA	TRBV5-1	TRBJ1-2
CAWSDGTTGEQYF	TGTGCCTGGAGTGACGGGACCACGGGAGAGCAGTACTTC	few	NA	TRBV30	TRBJ2-7
CLRGTPPYEQYF	TGCCTTCGGGGGACACCCCCCTACGAGCAGTACTTC	many	NA	TRBV29-1	TRBJ2-7
CASSSLGTSGFTDTQYF	TGTGCCAGCAGCTCATTGGGGACTAGCGGCTTCACAGATACGCAGTATTTT	few	TRBD2	TRBV9	TRBJ2-3
CASSYAPLTGSHYNSPLHF	TGTGCCAGCAGTTACGCCCCCCTTACAGGAAGCCATTATAATTCACCCCTCCACTTT	NA	NA	TRBV6-2/TRBV6-3	TRBJ1-6
CASRQGASSYNSPLHF	TGTGCCAGCCGGCAGGGGGCTAGCTCCTATAATTCACCCCTCCACTTT	few	TRBD1	TRBV6-2/TRBV6-3	TRBJ1-6
CASSLAVGKYEQYF	TGTGCCAGCAGCTTAGCGGTGGGGAAGTACGAGCAGTACTTC	many	NA	TRBV11-2	TRBJ2-7
CASTSSYNEQLF	TGTGCCAGCACAAGCTCCTACAATGAGCAGCTCTTC	NA	NA	TRBV5-4	TRBJ2-1
CSARASGSSGELFF	TGCAGTGCTAGGGCTAGCGGGAGCAGCGGGGAGCTGTTTTTT	many	TRBD2	TRBV20-1	TRBJ2-2